This T cell receptor (beta chain) was obtained from a study of tumor-infiltrating lymphocytes in oesophageal squamous cell carcinoma. MiXCR, run by TCRdb on the PCR reads, gives a single entry per CDR3 protein. The top ten hold 32% of the sample, which has about 12,000 distinct CDR3 sequences, around 56% seen once. The clonotype was recovered from a female donor with esophageal squamous cell carcinoma. The specimen sequenced was esophageal tumor tissue.

CDR3 protein: CSARDLASSYEQFF. The DNA of the CDR3 is TGCAGTGCTAGAGATCTTGCTAGCAGCTACGAGCAGTTCTTC. The chain couples TRBV20-1 to TRBJ2-7; D perhaps matches TRBD2 (5 bases). Gene TRBJ2-1 matches the end of the DNA better, so the J call may be wrong. The CDR3 consists of 14 residues. Germline-derived CDR1 and CDR2 are DFQATT and SNEGSKA (reference sequence).